The TCR beta chain under discussion was sequenced for a study of cytotoxic CD8 clonotypes in ibrutinib-treated CLL. Study details: Of a cohort that held 11 to 12 relapsed/refractory and 15 treatment-naive patients, 17 to 18 were IGHV unmutated.

Germline CDR1 SGHTA, CDR2 FQGTGA. This CDR3 is 16 amino acids long. V dropped 5 bases and J dropped 0 bases, with 13 bases sitting between them. The method was immunoSEQ multiplex PCR; TCRdb's version includes in-frame clones alone and lacks a portion of them. The sample includes about 70,000 clones, less than 95% of them seen just once. The TCR was taken from a human donor with chronic lymphocytic leukemia. The rearrangement links TRBV7-3 to TRBJ2-2, with D perhaps TRBD1 (6 bases). Specimen: PBMCs, collected after 12 months of ibrutinib treatment. The CDR3 loop is CASSLTGKANTGELFF. The CDR3 DNA reads as TGTGCCAGCAGCCTTACAGGGAAGGCGAACACCGGGGAGCTGTTTTTT.